A single sample is the source of the 12 T cell receptor beta chains below, sequenced in a study of T cell responses to AZD1222 COVID-19 vaccine. The repertoire was sequenced with immunoSEQ multiplex PCR; TCRdb's copy has only in-frame clones and lacks some. There are around 150,000 clones in the sample; around 88% occur only once, and around 3.4% lies in the top ten. Sample: peripheral blood, taken on day 0 of MenACWY control vaccination. These receptors were taken from an adult in good health.

V is TRBV6-6 and J is TRBJ1-1; tentative D call: TRBD1 (6 bases). The CDR3 loop spans 14 amino acids. The germline gives CDR1 MNHNY, CDR2 SVGAGI (reference sequence). Deletions cut 9 bases from V and 1 base from J, with 15 bases between. CDR3 sequence: CASRRGAENTEAFF. DNA for the CDR3: TGTGCCAGTCGTAGGGGGGCTGAGAACACTGAAGCTTTCTTT.

The chain employs TRBV2 and TRBJ2-1; no definite D call. V was trimmed by 1 base and J by 0 bases, leaving 10 bases between them. CDR3 length equals 16 residues. Germline V gene data show CDR1 as SNHLY and CDR2 as FYNNEI. The CDR3 DNA is TGTGCCAGCAGTGAAGAGATCTTGAACTCCTACAATGAGCAGTTCTTC. Amino acid sequence: CASSEEILNSYNEQFF.

The chain uses TRBV5-4 and TRBJ2-5, with 8 bases identical to TRBD1. V shed 5 bases, J shed 5 bases, and the junction held 14 bases outside the gene matches. This CDR3 has 16 residues. From germline, CDR1 is SGHNT and CDR2 YYREEE (reference sequence). Here the CDR3 reads CASRMTSDRAYETQYF. DNA of the CDR3: TGTGCCAGCAGAATGACATCGGACAGGGCGTATGAGACCCAGTACTTC.

In nucleotides, the CDR3 is TGTGCCAGCAGCTTCGCTGGGACTAGCGGTCAAGAGACCCAGTACTTC. Protein: CASSFAGTSGQETQYF. The chain combines TRBV11-3 with TRBJ2-5, with 11 nucleotides matching TRBD2. Germline CDR1 and CDR2: SGHNT and YENEEA. V dropped 3 bases and J dropped 2; count of bases not matched to a gene: 5. CDR3 size: 16 residues.

This chain connects TRBV27 to TRBJ2-3, with 9 nucleotides matching TRBD1. The length of the CDR3 is 14 residues. Trimming took 8 bases from V and 5 from J; bases not matched to a gene: 8. Germline loops: CDR1 MNHEY, CDR2 SMNVEV (reference sequence). The CDR3 sequence is CASARDRVRDTQYF. CDR3 sequence (DNA): TGTGCCAGCGCGCGGGACAGGGTGAGAGATACGCAGTATTTT.

The CDR3 loop is CASSNDRAEQYF. In DNA form, the CDR3 reads TGTGCCAGCAGCAACGACAGGGCCGAGCAGTACTTC. The genes are TRBV11-3 and TRBJ2-7, with 7 nucleotides matching TRBD1. Germline CDR1 reads SGHNT; CDR2 reads YENEEA. The V segment lost 5 bases and the J segment 6 bases; nucleotides outside the gene matches: 4. This CDR3 contains 12 residues. The whole variable domain, remainder taken from reference TRBV11-3 and TRBJ2-7, is EAGVVQSPRYKIIEKKQPVAFWCNPISGHNTLYWYLQNLGQGPELLIRYENEEAVDDSQLPKDRFSAERLKGVDSTLKIQPAELGDSAVYLCASSNDRAEQYFGPGTRLTVT.

The rearrangement joins TRBV11-3 to TRBJ1-2; weak D call: TRBD1 (6 bases). The CDR3 length is 15 residues. The germline V gene has CDR1 SGHNT and CDR2 YENEEA. The germline V and J ends were trimmed by 5 bases and 4 bases, with 17 bases remaining between them. In nucleotides, the CDR3 is TGTGCCAGCAGCCCGAAAACAGGGATAAGCTATGGCTACACCTTC. It codes for CASSPKTGISYGYTF.

The chain is built from TRBV28 and TRBJ2-1, with D perhaps TRBD1 (5 bases). This CDR3 is built from 15 residues. The germline CDR1 and CDR2 sequences are MDHEN and SYDVKM. Trimming took off 4 bases at V and 8 bases at J, with 18 bases between the two ends. The CDR3 sequence: CASSSSVTVLDEQFF. The CDR3 bases are TGTGCCAGCAGTTCCTCCGTGACAGTTCTGGATGAGCAGTTCTTC.

This CDR3 reads CASSLERRRSTDTQYF. The CDR3 nucleotides are TGTGCCAGCAGCTTAGAAAGGAGGCGGAGCACAGATACGCAGTATTTT. The V call is TRBV7-3, the J call TRBJ2-3; D is perhaps TRBD2 (5 bases). In germline, CDR1 is SGHTA, CDR2 FQGTGA. The V and J ends lost 2 bases and 0 bases respectively, with 12 bases between them. This CDR3 has 16 amino acids.

The chain joins TRBV12-3 or TRBV12-4 to TRBJ2-2; D ambiguous. The CDR3 spans 11 residues. V was shortened by 7 bases and J by 5 bases, with 5 bases between the two germline ends. Written as DNA, the CDR3 is TGTGCCAGCACCCGAACCGGGGAGCTGTTTTTT. Encoded protein: CASTRTGELFF.

The chain uses TRBV18 and TRBJ1-2; D ambiguous. Germline values: CDR1 KGHSH, CDR2 LQKENI. The CDR3 length is 14 residues. Trimming stripped 2 bases from V and 2 bases from J, with 9 bases between. This CDR3 is CASSPSGRNYGYTF. DNA of the CDR3: TGTGCCAGCTCACCAAGCGGGCGGAACTATGGCTACACCTTC.

The sample holds one count of this clone. The chain carries TRBV7-2 and TRBJ1-1, with 9 bases lining up with TRBD1. Germline V gene lookup returns CDR1 SGHTA and CDR2 FQGNSA. The junction had 2 bases not matched to a gene; V was cut back by 6 bases and J by 3 bases. This CDR3 region has 13 residues. In DNA, the CDR3 is TGTGCCAGCAGAGGACAGGGGTACACTGAAGCTTTCTTT. It translates to CASRGQGYTEAFF.